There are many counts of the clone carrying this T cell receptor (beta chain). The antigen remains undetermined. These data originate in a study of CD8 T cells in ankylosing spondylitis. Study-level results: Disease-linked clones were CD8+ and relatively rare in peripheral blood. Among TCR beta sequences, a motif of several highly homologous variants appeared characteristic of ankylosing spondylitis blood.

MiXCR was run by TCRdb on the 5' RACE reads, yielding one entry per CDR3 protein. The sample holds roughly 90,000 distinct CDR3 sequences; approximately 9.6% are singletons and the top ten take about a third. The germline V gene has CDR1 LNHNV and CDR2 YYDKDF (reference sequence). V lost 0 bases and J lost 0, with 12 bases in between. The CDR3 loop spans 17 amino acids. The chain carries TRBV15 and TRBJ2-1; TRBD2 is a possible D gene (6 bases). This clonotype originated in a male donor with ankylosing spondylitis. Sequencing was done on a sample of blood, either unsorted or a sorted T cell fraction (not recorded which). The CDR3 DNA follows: TGTGCCACCAGCAGAGATTCGGGTAGCGGCTCCTACAATGAGCAGTTCTTC. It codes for CATSRDSGSGSYNEQFF. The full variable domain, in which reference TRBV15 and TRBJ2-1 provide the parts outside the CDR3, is DAMVIQNPRYQVTQFGKPVTLSCSQTLNHNVMYWYQQKSSQAPKLLFHYYDKDFNNEADTPDNFQSRRPNTSFCFLDIRSPGLGDTAMYLCATSRDSGSGSYNEQFFGPGTRLTVL.